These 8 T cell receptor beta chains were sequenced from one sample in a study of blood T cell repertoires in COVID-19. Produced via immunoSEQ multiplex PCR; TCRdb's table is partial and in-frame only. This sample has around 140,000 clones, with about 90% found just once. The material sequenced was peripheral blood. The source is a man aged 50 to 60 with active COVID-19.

The CDR3, as DNA: TGTGCCAGCAGCGACAGGGGATCTGGGGCCAACGTCCTGACTTTC. It specifies CASSDRGSGANVLTF. The chain has TRBV11-3 and TRBJ2-6; TRBD1 agrees at 8 bases. The CDR3 contains 15 residues. Trimming at V came to 5 bases and at J to 1 base, leaving 1 base not matched to a gene. In germline, CDR1 is SGHNT, CDR2 YENEEA.

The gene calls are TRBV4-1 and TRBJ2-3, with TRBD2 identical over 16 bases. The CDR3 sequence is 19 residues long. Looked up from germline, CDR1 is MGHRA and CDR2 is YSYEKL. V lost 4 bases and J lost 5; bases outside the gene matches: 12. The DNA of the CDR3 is TGCGCCAGCAGCCGAGCCTCCGGGACTAGCGGGGGGGTTAGAGATACGCAGTATTTT. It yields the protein CASSRASGTSGGVRDTQYF.

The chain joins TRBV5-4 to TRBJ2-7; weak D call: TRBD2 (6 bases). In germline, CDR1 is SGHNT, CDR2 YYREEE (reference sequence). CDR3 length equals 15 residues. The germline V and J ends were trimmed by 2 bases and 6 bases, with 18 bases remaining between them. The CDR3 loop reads CASSLGGAGVGEQYF. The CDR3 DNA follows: TGTGCCAGCAGCTTAGGAGGGGCCGGGGTGGGCGAGCAGTACTTC.

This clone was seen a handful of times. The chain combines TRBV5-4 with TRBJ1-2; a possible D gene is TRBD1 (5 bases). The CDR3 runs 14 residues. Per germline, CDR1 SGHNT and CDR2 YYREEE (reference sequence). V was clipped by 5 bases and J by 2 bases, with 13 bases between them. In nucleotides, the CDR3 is TGTGCCAGCAGTCTTCGACAGCCCAACTATGGCTACACCTTC. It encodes CASSLRQPNYGYTF.

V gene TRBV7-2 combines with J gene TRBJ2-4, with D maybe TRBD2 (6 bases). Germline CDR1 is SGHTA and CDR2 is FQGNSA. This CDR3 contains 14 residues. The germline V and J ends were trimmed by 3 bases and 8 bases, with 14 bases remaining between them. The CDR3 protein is CASSFGGLGDIQYF. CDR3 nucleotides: TGTGCCAGCAGCTTCGGAGGGCTGGGTGACATTCAGTACTTC.

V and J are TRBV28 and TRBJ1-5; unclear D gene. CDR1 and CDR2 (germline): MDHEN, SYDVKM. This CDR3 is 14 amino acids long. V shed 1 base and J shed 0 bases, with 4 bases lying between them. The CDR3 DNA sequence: TGTGCCAGCAGTTTATTCCGTAGCAATCAGCCCCAGCATTTT. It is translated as CASSLFRSNQPQHF.

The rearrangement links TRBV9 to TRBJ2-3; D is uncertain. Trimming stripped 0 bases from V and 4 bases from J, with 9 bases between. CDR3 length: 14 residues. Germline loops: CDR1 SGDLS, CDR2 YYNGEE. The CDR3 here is CASSVVSSADTQYF. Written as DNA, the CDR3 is TGTGCCAGCAGCGTAGTCAGCAGCGCAGATACGCAGTATTTT.

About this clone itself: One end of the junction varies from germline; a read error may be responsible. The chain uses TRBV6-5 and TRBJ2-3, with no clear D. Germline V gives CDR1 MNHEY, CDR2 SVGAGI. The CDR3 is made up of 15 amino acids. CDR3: CATSWATASTDTQYF. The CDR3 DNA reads TGTGCCACCAGTTGGGCCACTGCTAGCACAGATACGCAGTATTTT.